This is a list of T cell receptor beta chains from one sample in a study of OX40 agonist ivuxolimab in advanced cancers. Data came from immunoSEQ multiplex PCR; TCRdb stores just in-frame clones and leaves some out. The sample contains around 110,000 clones, more than 85% of which appear only once. The sequences come from CD4+ or CD8+ T cells sorted from blood, collected in a trial of the OX40 agonist ivuxolimab. The receptors stem from an adult with an advanced solid tumor such as melanoma, head and neck, liver or kidney cancer. Each CDR3 is given with its conserved first and last residue. D genes are given only for firm matches. Size is stated for part of the rows, as once, few or many counts, or as a class when the clone is expanded.

clone_size j_call v_call d_call cdr3_aa cdr3_nt
NA TRBJ2-6 TRBV5-1 NA CASSFWTRTGANVLTF TGCGCCAGCAGCTTTTGGACGAGAACTGGGGCCAACGTCCTGACTTTC
once TRBJ2-2 TRBV28 NA CASRGGQANTGELFF TGTGCCAGCAGGGGAGGACAGGCGAACACCGGGGAGCTGTTTTTT
NA TRBJ2-7 TRBV18 TRBD1 CASSPTGDSSYEQYF TGTGCCAGCTCACCGACAGGGGACAGCTCCTACGAGCAGTACTTC
NA TRBJ2-1 TRBV6-6 TRBD1 CASSHPGQGIVNEQFF TGTGCCAGCAGTCATCCGGGACAGGGGATAGTCAATGAGCAGTTCTTC
NA TRBJ2-1 TRBV28 TRBD2 CASRTSGYNEQFF TGTGCCAGCAGAACTAGCGGATACAATGAGCAGTTCTTC
NA TRBJ2-5 TRBV30 NA CAWSSGQTYQETQYF TGTGCCTGGAGCAGTGGACAGACGTACCAAGAGACCCAGTACTTC
NA TRBJ1-5 TRBV7-9 NA CASSLADGNQPQHF TGTGCCAGCAGCTTAGCGGACGGGAATCAGCCCCAGCATTTT
NA TRBJ1-1 TRBV28 NA CASNLPNTEAFF TGTGCCAGCAACCTACCGAACACTGAAGCTTTCTTT
NA TRBJ1-1 TRBV7-9 TRBD1 CASSQQGPTAEAFF TGTGCCAGCAGCCAACAGGGGCCCACCGCTGAAGCTTTCTTT
NA TRBJ1-6 TRBV9 NA CASSVLSETAYSPLHF TGTGCCAGCAGCGTATTATCTGAGACAGCCTATTCACCCCTCCACTTT
NA TRBJ2-7 TRBV11-2 TRBD1 CASSLGFLGDRGYF TGTGCCAGCAGCTTAGGGTTTTTAGGGGACAGGGGGTACTTC
NA TRBJ2-5 TRBV5-1 NA CASSSQGKSTQETQYF TGCGCCAGCAGCTCGCAGGGGAAATCGACCCAAGAGACCCAGTACTTC
NA TRBJ2-7 TRBV19 NA CASSSQAVREQYF TGTGCCAGTAGTTCGCAGGCCGTCCGAGAGCAGTACTTC
NA TRBJ2-2 TRBV5-1 NA CASRTLTGLNTGELFF TGCGCCAGCAGAACCTTGACAGGCCTGAACACCGGGGAGCTGTTTTTT
NA TRBJ2-7 TRBV6-1 NA CASSGTGILSYEQYF TGTGCCAGCAGTGGAACAGGGATCCTCTCCTACGAGCAGTACTTC
NA TRBJ2-2 TRBV4-3 NA CASSSSSGPNTGELFF TGCGCCAGCAGCTCATCGTCGGGTCCAAACACCGGGGAGCTGTTTTTT
once TRBJ2-3 TRBV11-3 TRBD2 CASSSPGLAGGADTQYF TGTGCCAGCAGCTCCCCCGGACTAGCGGGAGGGGCAGATACGCAGTATTTT
NA TRBJ1-1 TRBV6-5 NA CASSGQYTEAFF TGTGCCAGCAGTGGACAGTACACTGAAGCTTTCTTT
NA TRBJ1-4 TRBV7-9 TRBD1 CASSPGQGDNAGEKLFF TGTGCCAGCAGTCCGGGACAGGGCGATAATGCAGGGGAAAAACTGTTTTTT
NA TRBJ1-5 TRBV19 TRBD1 CASTDRANNQPQHF TGTGCCAGTACGGACAGGGCGAACAATCAGCCCCAGCATTTT
NA TRBJ2-3 TRBV5-1 NA CASSSGQYTDTQYF TGCGCCAGCAGCTCCGGGCAGTACACAGATACGCAGTATTTT
NA TRBJ1-2 TRBV27 NA CASSKGDFNYGYTF TGTGCCAGCAGTAAGGGGGACTTTAACTATGGCTACACCTTC
NA TRBJ2-3 TRBV5-1 TRBD1 CASSYGTGDNTDTQYF TGCGCCAGCAGCTATGGGACAGGGGACAACACAGATACGCAGTATTTT
NA TRBJ2-1 TRBV5-1 NA CASSLDTSNFNEQFF TGCGCCAGCAGCTTGGATACTAGTAATTTCAATGAGCAGTTCTTC
NA TRBJ2-7 TRBV28 TRBD1 CASSSRTGVFYEQYF TGTGCCAGCAGTTCACGGACAGGGGTCTTCTACGAGCAGTACTTC
few TRBJ2-3 TRBV11-2 NA CASSSSGQPDTQYF TGTGCCAGCAGCTCGTCTGGGCAGCCAGATACGCAGTATTTT
NA TRBJ2-5 TRBV27 TRBD2 CASSTRLTGTSGLVQETQYF TGTGCCAGCAGTACCCGACTTACCGGGACTAGCGGGTTAGTCCAAGAGACCCAGTACTTC
NA TRBJ2-7 TRBV18 TRBD2 CASSPAAGGSYEQYF TGTGCCAGCTCACCAGCAGCGGGAGGATCCTACGAGCAGTACTTC